The present T cell receptor (beta chain) was sequenced within a study of shared clonotypes between healthy human individuals (dated by TCRdb to the early 2020s). About the study as a whole: Two women and three men aged 18 to 49 years were included in the cohort. For each donor, CD4 naive and CD4 memory were each given three plates, CD8 naive was given two plates, and CD8 memory was given one plate. The study deeply sequenced blood TCR repertoires of five healthy adults to estimate repertoire size and the extent of clonotype sharing between individuals. Libraries were prepared and TCR repertoires were sequenced by different laboratories using diverse techniques, in order to increase sequencing depth and limit assay-specific biases. Per donor, leukapheresis produced somewhere between about 0.94 and 9 billion PBMCs.

Reading from cysteine to phenylalanine, the CDR3 counts 15 amino acids. Only the CDR3 part of the read is kept: 45 bases, read in frame from the first base. V ends up 1 base short and J 9 bases short, with an unmatched junction base count of 7. CDR1 and CDR2, looked up from the germline V gene, are SGHNT and YENEEA. TCR CDR3 regions were amplified from genomic DNA by multiplex PCR using the deep immunoSEQ assay. Extracted genomic DNA from each cell subset was distributed evenly across all wells of several immunoSEQ 96-well plates, and each plate was treated as a replicate. For sorted subsets, each replicate PCR was loaded with roughly 200 ng genomic DNA, equivalent to roughly 30,000 T cell genomes. Purified libraries were measured with a Qubit 3.0 fluorometer, size-checked on a Bioanalyzer 2100, and measured again with the KAPA Library Quantification kit. Every immunoSEQ 96-well plate was sequenced on a dedicated single-read 150-cycle Illumina NextSeq 550 flow cell. Regarding the original processing steps: Because the immunoSEQ output included only junctional sequences and no quality scores, the filtering could not be the same as the filtering used for full-length reads. Sequences were annotated with PyIR, a Python wrapper for IgBLAST v1.9, and V/J genes and CDR3 were assigned using IMGT germline references. Reads were filtered out if the reads had weak V/J assignments (E-value above 1e-6), no CDR3, stop codons, out-of-frame junctions, or ambiguous translated residues. A V3J clonotype was defined by an identical inferred V gene, J gene, and CDR3 amino acid sequence. Percentage overlap between repertoires was calculated by dividing the number of shared unique clonotypes by the size of the smaller repertoire. RTK rarefaction, the Chao1 estimator, and Recon v2.1 estimates of unobserved clonotypes were used to assess repertoire richness. OLGA was used to compute generation probabilities for all TCRbeta clonotypes that the gDNA method yielded from a few donors. Drawn from immuneACCESS, this table holds only the in-frame rearrangements with V and J called that TCRdb kept. Clones are partly lost; checked studies trace under half to an unresolved V gene and leave the rest unexplained. The V and J calls and clone size are taken from that table; D and trimming were inferred from the DNA. Within this sample are about 660,000 clones, with around 67% of them counted one time only. Over 1.5% of the sample lies in the top ten.

The donors were healthy, HIV-negative adults with no recently reported acute infections or vaccinations. Every donor was a Caucasian adult residing in Nashville, Tennessee, USA. Magnetic negative selection was used to enrich CD4+ T cells, after which naive cells were positively selected on CD45RA and the negative fraction became the memory subset. After blood collection by leukapheresis, PBMCs were isolated using Ficoll-Histopaque density gradient centrifugation and then cryopreserved in the vapor phase of liquid nitrogen. Purity and quantity of every magnetically sorted T cell population were checked by analytical flow cytometry. Genomic DNA was isolated from every sorted fraction and measured by UV absorbance on a Nanodrop 2000c. Notes on this clone: This receptor's antigen is unknown. Base qualities are not provided; no much larger clone lies one nucleotide away.

What the authors observed across the whole study: Naive subsets generally had larger estimated clonotype richness than memory subsets. The genetic and exposure-history diversity represented was limited by the small number of donors. Sampling was restricted to blood, and TCR repertoires in tissue are likely to differ from TCR repertoires in blood. Across a few donors, about 5.2% of naive CD4, around 3.5% of naive CD8, 2.3% of memory CD4, and under 0.45% of memory CD8 clonotypes were shared. Pairwise subsampling indicated that sequencing depth was expected to affect the degree of clonotype sharing among donors. Higher generation probabilities were observed for clonotypes shared by all four sorted-subset donors than for non-shared clonotypes. Incomplete sequencing was indicated by rarefaction of sorted-subset datasets, despite the large sequencing depth.

The chain is assembled from TRBV11-3 and TRBJ2-1, and 9 junction bases match TRBD2. The specimen was memory CD4+ T cells sorted from blood. The sample's cell subset or site label, in plain terms: CD45RA-negative fraction. This receptor was taken from a woman aged 25-40 years in good health. The CDR3 protein sequence reads: CASSLGLAGITEQFF. The nucleotide sequence is TGTGCCAGCAGCTTAGGTCTAGCGGGAATTACTGAGCAGTTCTTC.